This is a list of T cell receptor beta chains from one sample in a study of blood T cell repertoires in COVID-19. Using immunoSEQ multiplex PCR, the repertoire was profiled, and TCRdb retains in-frame clones only, with some absent. The data show approximately 140,000 clones, approximately 83% seen once. Material: peripheral blood. These receptors all come from an older woman with COVID-19, enrolled during active disease. Each CDR3 is given without its conserved first and last residue.

TRBV2	TRBJ1-2	ASSGGTSTTYGYT
TRBV29-1	TRBJ1-1	SVGWDRMNTEAF
TRBV5-6	TRBJ2-3	ASSLLGGGAKDTQY
TRBV5-1	TRBJ1-1	ASRRIHQGSGGTEAF
TRBV28	TRBJ2-1	ASSLYREQF
TRBV4-3	TRBJ2-2	ASTILTSGGTGELF
TRBV2	TRBJ2-3	ASSGLAGGTDTQY
TRBV6-6	TRBJ1-1	ASSSGGGTEAF
TRBV28	TRBJ2-7	ASSTPGQGMEQY
TRBV7-6	TRBJ2-5	ASSLNQGWGETQY
TRBV12-3/TRBV12-4	TRBJ1-1	ASTPGTVVEAF
TRBV12-3/TRBV12-4	TRBJ1-1	ASRTGVGDEAF
TRBV30	TRBJ1-5	AWSPNDRGWNSNQPQH
TRBV12-5	TRBJ2-3	ASGRGLADTQY
TRBV19	TRBJ1-5	APRSGDNQPQH
TRBV5-1	TRBJ1-1	ASGTGALNTEAF
TRBV6-4	TRBJ2-2	ASSDLAGLNTGELF
TRBV5-4	TRBJ1-1	ASSPDQIRGTEAF
TRBV2	TRBJ1-1	ASSEAPTGNRNTEAF
TRBV6-5	TRBJ1-6	ASSYGGSSYNSPLH
TRBV6-1	TRBJ1-2	ASSEEAGLGYT
TRBV10-2	TRBJ2-5	ASSPNSGGTQY
TRBV2	TRBJ2-2	ASSSTGAGELF
TRBV19	TRBJ1-2	ASSTESTIMGYT
TRBV6-2/TRBV6-3	TRBJ1-1	ASSRTGTGGASEAF
TRBV4-1	TRBJ1-5	ASSHGGASNQPQH
TRBV5-1	TRBJ2-2	ASRQGANTGELF
TRBV25-1	TRBJ1-2	ASIGGARGGYT
TRBV15	TRBJ2-7	ATSRDLTESYEQY
TRBV2	TRBJ1-2	ASSDPGTGLYGYT
TRBV6-5	TRBJ2-7	ASSPRRGGIEQY
TRBV7-2	TRBJ2-5	ASSLAWASGVETQY
TRBV7-3	TRBJ1-2	ASSLDSSGYGYT
TRBV7-2	TRBJ1-2	ASSSSGGLNGYT
TRBV11-2	TRBJ2-7	ASRTGTGGLYEQY
TRBV19	TRBJ1-2	ASSISTGEYGYT
TRBV7-2	TRBJ1-4	ASSLIGGEKLF
TRBV27	TRBJ2-2	ASSPRSPGELF
TRBV5-1	TRBJ2-3	ASSLDFRTSVSTDTQY
TRBV9	TRBJ2-7	ASSEGQEYEQY
TRBV15	TRBJ1-1	ATSRMDRTAF
TRBV11-2	TRBJ1-5	ASSLATAYSNQPQH
TRBV18	TRBJ1-4	ASSPTGGENEKLF
TRBV5-4	TRBJ2-7	ASSSGTGFYEQY
TRBV10-3	TRBJ2-1	AISGLGGTSYNEQF
TRBV19	TRBJ1-2	ASSRRDRGYGYT
TRBV5-1	TRBJ1-2	ASSFSQGGDYGYT
TRBV6-5	TRBJ1-2	ASSYSAGQPYGYT
TRBV4-1	TRBJ2-7	ASSQDGGGARTYEQY
TRBV29-1	TRBJ2-6	SVESRDRGLFSGANVLT
TRBV9	TRBJ1-1	ASSVGEGFNTEAF